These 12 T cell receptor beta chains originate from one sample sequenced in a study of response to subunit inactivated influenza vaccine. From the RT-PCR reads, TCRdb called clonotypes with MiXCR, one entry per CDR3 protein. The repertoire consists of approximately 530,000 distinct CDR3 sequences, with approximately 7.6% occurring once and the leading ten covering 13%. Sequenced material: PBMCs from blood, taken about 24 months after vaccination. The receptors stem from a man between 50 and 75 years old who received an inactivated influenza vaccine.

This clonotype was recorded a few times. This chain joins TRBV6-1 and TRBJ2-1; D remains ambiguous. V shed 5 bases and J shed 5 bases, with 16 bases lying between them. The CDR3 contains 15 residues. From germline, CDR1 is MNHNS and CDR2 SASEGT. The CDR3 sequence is CASSPSWGPHNEQFF. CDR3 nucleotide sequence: TGTGCCAGCAGTCCCTCTTGGGGTCCCCACAATGAGCAGTTCTTC.

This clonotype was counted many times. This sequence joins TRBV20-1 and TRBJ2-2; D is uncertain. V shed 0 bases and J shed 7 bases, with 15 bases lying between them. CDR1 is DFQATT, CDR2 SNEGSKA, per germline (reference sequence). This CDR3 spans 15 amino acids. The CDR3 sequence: CSARDQQGSYGELFF. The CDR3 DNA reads TGCAGTGCTAGAGACCAGCAAGGGTCGTACGGGGAGCTGTTTTTT.

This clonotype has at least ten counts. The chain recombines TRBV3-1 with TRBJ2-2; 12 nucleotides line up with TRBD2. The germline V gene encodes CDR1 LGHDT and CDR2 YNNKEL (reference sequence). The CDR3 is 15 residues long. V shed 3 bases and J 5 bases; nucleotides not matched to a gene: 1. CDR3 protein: CASSQTSGRTGELFF. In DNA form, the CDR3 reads TGTGCCAGCAGCCAGACTAGCGGGAGAACCGGGGAGCTGTTTTTT. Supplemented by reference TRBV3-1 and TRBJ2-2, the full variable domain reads DTAVSQTPKYLVTQMGNDKSIKCEQNLGHDTMYWYKQDSKKFLKIMFSYNNKELIINETVPNRFSPKSPDKAHLNLHINSLELGDSAVYFCASSQTSGRTGELFFGEGSRLTVL.

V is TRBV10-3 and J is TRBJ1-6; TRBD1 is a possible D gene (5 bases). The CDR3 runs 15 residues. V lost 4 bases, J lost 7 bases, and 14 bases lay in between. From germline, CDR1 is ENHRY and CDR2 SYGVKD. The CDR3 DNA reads TGTGCCATCAGTGTTGGGGACGGCGGGAATTCACCCCTCCACTTT. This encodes CAISVGDGGNSPLHF.

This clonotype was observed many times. DNA for the CDR3: TGTGCCACCAGCAGAATAGACAGTTACGAGCAGTACTTC. Translation gives CATSRIDSYEQYF. This sequence joins TRBV15 and TRBJ2-7; tentative D call: TRBD1 (5 bases). V was trimmed by 2 bases and J by 4 bases, leaving 9 bases between them. The CDR3 covers 13 residues. Germline V gene sequence: CDR1 LNHNV, CDR2 YYDKDF (reference sequence).

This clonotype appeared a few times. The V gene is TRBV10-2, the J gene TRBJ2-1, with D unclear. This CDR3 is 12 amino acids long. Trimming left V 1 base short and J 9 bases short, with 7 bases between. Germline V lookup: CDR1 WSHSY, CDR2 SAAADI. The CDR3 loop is CASSEWVGEQFF. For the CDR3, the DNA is TGCGCCAGCAGTGAGTGGGTGGGTGAGCAGTTCTTC.

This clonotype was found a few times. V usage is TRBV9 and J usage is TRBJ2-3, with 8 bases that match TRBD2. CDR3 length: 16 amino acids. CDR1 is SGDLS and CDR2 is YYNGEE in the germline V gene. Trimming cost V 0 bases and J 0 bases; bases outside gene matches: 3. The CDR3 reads CASSVDASGSTDTQYF. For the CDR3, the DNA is TGTGCCAGCAGCGTAGACGCTAGCGGGAGCACAGATACGCAGTATTTT.

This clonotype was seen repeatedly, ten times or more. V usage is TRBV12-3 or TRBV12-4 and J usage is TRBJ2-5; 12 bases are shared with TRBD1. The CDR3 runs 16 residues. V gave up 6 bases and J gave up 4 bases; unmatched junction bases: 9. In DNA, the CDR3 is TGTGCCAGCAGCCTGGGGACAGGGGGCGGTTTAGAGACCCAGTACTTC. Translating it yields CASSLGTGGGLETQYF.

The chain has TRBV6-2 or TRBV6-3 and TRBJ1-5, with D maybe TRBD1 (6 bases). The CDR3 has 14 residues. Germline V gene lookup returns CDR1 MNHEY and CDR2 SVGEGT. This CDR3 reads CASKVGGLYQPQHF. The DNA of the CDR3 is TGTGCTTCCAAGGTGGGGGGGCTTTACCAGCCCCAGCATTTT.

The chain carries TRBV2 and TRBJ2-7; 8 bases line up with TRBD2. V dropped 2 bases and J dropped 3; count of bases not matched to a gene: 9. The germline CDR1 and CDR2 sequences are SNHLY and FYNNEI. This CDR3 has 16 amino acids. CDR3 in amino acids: CASSEPWRGAVYEQYF. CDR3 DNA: TGTGCCAGCAGTGAACCATGGCGGGGGGCTGTCTACGAGCAGTACTTC.

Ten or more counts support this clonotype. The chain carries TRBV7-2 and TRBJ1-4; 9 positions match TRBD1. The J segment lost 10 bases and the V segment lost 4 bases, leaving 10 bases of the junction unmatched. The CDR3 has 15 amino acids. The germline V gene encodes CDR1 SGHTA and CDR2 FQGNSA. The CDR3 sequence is CASSYTQGAQGKLFF. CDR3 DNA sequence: TGTGCCAGCAGCTACACACAGGGGGCGCAGGGAAAACTGTTTTTT.

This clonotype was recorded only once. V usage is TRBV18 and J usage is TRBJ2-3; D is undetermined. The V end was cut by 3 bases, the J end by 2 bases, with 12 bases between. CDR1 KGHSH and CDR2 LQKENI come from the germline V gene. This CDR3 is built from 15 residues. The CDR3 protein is CASSPRGPPTDTQYF. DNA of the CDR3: TGTGCCAGCTCACCTAGAGGACCTCCCACAGATACGCAGTATTTT.